This T cell receptor beta chain was found in a study of shared clonotypes between healthy human individuals. V shed 1 base and J shed 1 base, with 13 bases lying between them. Germline V lookup: CDR1 MNHNS, CDR2 SASEGT. The CDR3 spans 16 residues. Per the original methods: For the immunoSEQ data, sequences were junction-only without quality scores, so filtering differed. Some clones are missing from TCRdb's copy, which holds only in-frame ones; the method was immunoSEQ multiplex PCR. V and J calls and clone size are those listed in that table; D and trimming were worked out from the DNA. In the table there are approximately 710,000 clones, less than 95% of which are singletons.

V gene TRBV6-1 combines with J gene TRBJ2-5; D unresolved. Sequencing input: memory CD8+ T cells from PBMCs. Stated subset: CD45RO+ cells pooled with CCR7-negative TemRA cells. The TCR sequence derives from a young man in good health. Some clones in this sample may be carry-over from other donors' samples. CDR3 coding DNA: TGTGCCAGCAGTGAAGAGGTCGGCAGCTTCCAAGAGACCCAGTACTTC. Residues: CASSEEVGSFQETQYF.